The subject of this entry is one T cell receptor beta chain. Libraries were prepared by immunoSEQ multiplex PCR; TCRdb keeps only in-frame clonotypes and omits some of them. Among about 140,000 clones listed, approximately 88% were seen once. V was pared by 1 base and J by 0 bases, with 7 bases between. This CDR3 has 15 residues. Germline values: CDR1 SGHVS, CDR2 FNYEAQ. This sample was included in a study of cytomegalovirus exposure and HLA in healthy donors. The chain combines TRBV7-6 with TRBJ1-5, with D uncertain. The clonotype was recovered from a man between 18 and 35 years old in good health and CMV-seropositive. Sequencing was carried out using PBMCs. The CDR3 here is CASSLVADSNQPQHF. The CDR3 region has the DNA TGTGCCAGCAGCTTAGTCGCAGATAGCAATCAGCCCCAGCATTTT.